Following are 19 T cell receptor beta chains from one sample sequenced in a study of regulatory T cells in long-lasting Graves disease. According to the study, TCR beta libraries were built with iRepertoire HTBI primers and CDR3-region Arm-PCR. MiXCR was run by TCRdb on the multiplex PCR reads, yielding one entry per CDR3 protein. The table lists about 540,000 distinct CDR3 sequences, approximately 13% of them singletons. Time point denoted: newly diagnosed GD, antithyroid drugs for less than 3 months. PBMC RNA served as the TCR library source. These data were also reused for a study on T cells in Graves' hyperthyroidism and ophthalmopathy.

The source was peripheral blood mononuclear cells (PBMCs), collected at new diagnosis, from a patient treated with antithyroid drugs. These receptors came from a man aged 25-45 years with Graves disease.

The gene calls are TRBV20-1 and TRBJ1-5; D is uncertain. CDR1 and CDR2 (germline): DFQATT, SNEGSKA (reference sequence). Trimming removed 0 bases at V and 5 bases at J, with 17 bases between. The CDR3 consists of 16 residues. CDR3 coding DNA: TGCAGTGCTAGAGAACCCGCAGCGGTATTTTATCAGCCCCAGCATTTT. It yields the protein CSAREPAAVFYQPQHF.

This clonotype occurred a few times. Germline and junction disagree at one end, which may indicate a read error. The chain combines TRBV6-1 with TRBJ2-4, with 7 nucleotides matching TRBD1. The length of the CDR3 is 16 residues. CDR1 is MNHNS and CDR2 is SASEGT in the germline V gene. CDR3 DNA sequence: TGCGCCAGCAGACACACCCCCGGGACAGCAAAAAACATTCAGTACTTC. Translated, it gives CASRHTPGTAKNIQYF.

This clonotype has ten or more counts. This chain uses TRBV12-3 or TRBV12-4 with TRBJ2-3, with D uncertain. The CDR3 runs 13 residues. Trimming removed 3 bases at V and 1 base at J, with 5 bases between. The CDR3 DNA sequence: TGTGCCAGCAGTTTCGGCGGCACAGATACGCAGTATTTT. It translates to CASSFGGTDTQYF.

This clonotype was found many times. The genes are TRBV11-2 and TRBJ2-1, with TRBD2 identical over 14 bases. The CDR3 totals 16 residues. V shed 6 bases and J 5 bases; nucleotides not matched to a gene: 6. Germline assignment: CDR1 SGHAT and CDR2 FQNNGV. In nucleotides, the CDR3 is TGTGCCAGCAGACGACTAGCGGGAGGGCCAAACAATGAGCAGTTCTTC. Protein: CASRRLAGGPNNEQFF.

This clonotype was recorded at least ten times. The rearrangement links TRBV2 to TRBJ1-4; possibly TRBD1 for D (5 bases). CDR1 and CDR2 from the germline V gene are SNHLY and FYNNEI. V was shortened by 5 bases and J by 7 bases, with 14 bases between the two germline ends. The length of the CDR3 is 14 residues. The CDR3 loop is CASSSGTRVEKLFF. In nucleotides, the CDR3 is TGTGCCAGCAGTTCCGGGACTAGGGTTGAAAAACTGTTTTTT.

The V call is TRBV27, the J call TRBJ1-5, with D maybe TRBD1 (6 bases). The CDR3 is 14 amino acids. In germline, CDR1 is MNHEY, CDR2 SMNVEV (reference sequence). Trimming took 8 bases from V and 3 from J, leaving 14 bases between them. CDR3 loop: CASGRTDHNQPQHF. The CDR3 DNA reads as TGTGCCAGCGGCAGGACAGACCACAATCAGCCCCAGCATTTT.

A few counts support this clonotype. The rearrangement links TRBV18 to TRBJ2-2, with D possibly TRBD1 on 5 matching bases. Germline V gene sequence: CDR1 KGHSH, CDR2 LQKENI. V gave up 1 base and J gave up 0 bases, with 9 bases separating them. The CDR3 runs to 16 residues. The DNA for the CDR3 is TGTGCCAGCTCACCACGACAGTACTCGAACACCGGGGAGCTGTTTTTT. Amino acids: CASSPRQYSNTGELFF.

In this sample, this clonotype turned up many times. V gene TRBV5-1 combines with J gene TRBJ2-1; TRBD2 is a possible D gene (5 bases). CDR3 length: 14 residues. Germline assignment: CDR1 SGHRS and CDR2 YFSETQ. V dropped 2 bases and J dropped 5 bases, with 11 bases sitting between them. This CDR3 reads CASSLRTENNEQFF. The CDR3 nucleotides are TGCGCCAGCAGCTTACGGACTGAGAACAATGAGCAGTTCTTC.

There are many counts of this clonotype. The chain recombines TRBV5-8 with TRBJ2-5, with a weak D call TRBD1 (7 bases). Germline V gives CDR1 SGHTS, CDR2 YDEGEE. V lost 4 bases and J 4 bases, leaving 17 bases between the germline ends. This CDR3 region has 15 residues. In nucleotides, the CDR3 is TGTGCCAGCAGCGATCTCGGAGGGGGCTTAGAGACCCAGTACTTC. Its translation: CASSDLGGGLETQYF. The variable domain in full, with the rest retrieved from reference TRBV5-8 and TRBJ2-5, is EAGVTQSPTHLIKTRGQQATLRCSPISGHTSVYWYQQALGLGLQFLLWYDEGEERNRGNFPPRFSGRQFPNYSSELNVNALELEDSALYLCASSDLGGGLETQYFGPGTRLLVL.

The chain combines TRBV24-1 with TRBJ2-1; TRBD1 might be the D (5 bases). V was cut by 2 bases and J by 5 bases, with 12 bases left in between. The CDR3 is 15 amino acids. Looked up from germline, CDR1 is KGHDR and CDR2 is SFDVKD. The chain's CDR3 is CATSDSGDRDNEQFF. The CDR3 nucleotides read TGTGCCACCAGTGATTCGGGCGACAGAGACAATGAGCAGTTCTTC.

The chain recombines TRBV2 with TRBJ2-7, with 7 bases identical to TRBD1. Losses at the gene ends were 8 bases for V and 2 bases for J; bases not matched to a gene: 6. CDR3 size: 13 residues. Germline assignment: CDR1 SNHLY and CDR2 FYNNEI. The CDR3 DNA reads TGTGCCAGCCGCCCCGGGACAGCCTACGAGCAGTACTTC. Translated: CASRPGTAYEQYF.

This chain connects TRBV29-1 to TRBJ2-1; 14 bases agree with TRBD2. The CDR3 totals 17 residues. After removal of 7 bases from V and 6 bases from J, the junction contained 14 bases not matched to a gene. Germline V gives CDR1 SQVTM, CDR2 ANQGSEA. CDR3 sequence (DNA): TGCAGCGCGGGGGGGGACGTGGGGACTAGCGGGAGCAATGAGCAGTTCTTC. Its protein product is CSAGGDVGTSGSNEQFF.

The chain combines TRBV6-2 or TRBV6-3 with TRBJ2-7, with D possibly matching TRBD1 (5 bases). Trimming took 6 bases from V and 6 from J, leaving 12 bases between them. This CDR3 has 12 amino acids. Germline CDR1 reads MNHEY; CDR2 reads SVGEGT. In DNA form, the CDR3 reads TGTGCCAGCAGACCGGACACCCTCGAGCAGTACTTC. It encodes CASRPDTLEQYF.

This clonotype has a handful of counts. This sequence joins TRBV13 and TRBJ2-7; D is uncertain. Trimming took off 2 bases at V and 6 bases at J, with 5 bases between the two ends. This CDR3 contains 11 residues. Looked up from germline, CDR1 is PRHDT and CDR2 is FYEKMQ (reference sequence). This CDR3 is CASSLMGEQYF. The CDR3 DNA is TGTGCCAGCAGCTTAATGGGCGAGCAGTACTTC.

There are many counts of this clonotype. This rearrangement joins TRBV27 to TRBJ2-5, with 7 bases matching TRBD1. Germline CDR1 MNHEY, CDR2 SMNVEV (reference sequence). The V gene end was trimmed by 5 bases and the J gene end by 0 bases; junction bases not matched to a gene: 6. CDR3 length equals 15 residues. The DNA of the CDR3 is TGTGCCAGCAGTCCGACGGGACAGTACCAAGAGACCCAGTACTTC. Translated: CASSPTGQYQETQYF.

In this sample, this clonotype turned up many times. The chain joins TRBV20-1 to TRBJ1-6, with TRBD1 as a possible D gene (6 bases). V gave up 1 base and J gave up 9 bases, with 10 bases separating them. The germline gives CDR1 DFQATT, CDR2 SNEGSKA (reference sequence). The CDR3 runs to 13 residues. CDR3 region: CSARAGVGSPLHF. DNA for the CDR3: TGCAGTGCTAGAGCAGGGGTTGGTTCACCCCTCCACTTT.

This clonotype turned up a few times. This chain connects TRBV19 to TRBJ1-1, with a possible D match to TRBD1 (5 bases). Germline V gives CDR1 LNHDA, CDR2 SQIVND (reference sequence). The CDR3 extends over 15 amino acids. V was pared by 5 bases and J by 0 bases, with 13 bases between. In DNA, the CDR3 is TGTGCCAGTAGTGGGGGGATTCAGATGAACACTGAAGCTTTCTTT. Protein product: CASSGGIQMNTEAFF.

The chain joins TRBV5-6 to TRBJ2-7; D is possibly TRBD2 (6 bases). The germline V gene has CDR1 SGHDT and CDR2 YYEEEE. This CDR3 is built from 16 residues. The ends were cut back, 1 base at V and 1 base at J, with 15 bases in the middle. The DNA of the CDR3 is TGTGCCAGCAGCTTGACCCTGCGGGGCCCTTCCTACGAGCAGTACTTC. Amino acids: CASSLTLRGPSYEQYF.

In its sample, this clonotype was seen a few times. This chain links TRBV27 with TRBJ2-1; D may be TRBD2 (6 bases). Germline CDR1 and CDR2: MNHEY and SMNVEV (reference sequence). The CDR3 consists of 15 residues. V gave up 1 base and J gave up 5 bases, with 12 bases separating them. The CDR3 region has the DNA TGTGCCAGCAGTTTATTCGGAGGGTTAGACAATGAGCAGTTCTTC. Amino acids: CASSLFGGLDNEQFF.